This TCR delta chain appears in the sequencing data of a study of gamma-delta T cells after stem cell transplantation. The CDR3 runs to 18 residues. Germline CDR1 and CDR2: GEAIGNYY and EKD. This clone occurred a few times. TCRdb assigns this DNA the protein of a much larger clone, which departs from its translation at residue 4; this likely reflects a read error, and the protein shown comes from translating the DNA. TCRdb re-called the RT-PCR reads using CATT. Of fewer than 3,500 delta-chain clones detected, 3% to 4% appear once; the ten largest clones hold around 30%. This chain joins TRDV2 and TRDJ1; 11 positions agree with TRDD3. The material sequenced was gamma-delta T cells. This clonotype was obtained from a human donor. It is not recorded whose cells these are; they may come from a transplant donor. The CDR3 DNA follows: TGTGCCTGTAACACCCTGGGGGATACAGTGAGTGGAACCGATAAACTCATCTTT. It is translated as CACNTLGDTVSGTDKLIF.